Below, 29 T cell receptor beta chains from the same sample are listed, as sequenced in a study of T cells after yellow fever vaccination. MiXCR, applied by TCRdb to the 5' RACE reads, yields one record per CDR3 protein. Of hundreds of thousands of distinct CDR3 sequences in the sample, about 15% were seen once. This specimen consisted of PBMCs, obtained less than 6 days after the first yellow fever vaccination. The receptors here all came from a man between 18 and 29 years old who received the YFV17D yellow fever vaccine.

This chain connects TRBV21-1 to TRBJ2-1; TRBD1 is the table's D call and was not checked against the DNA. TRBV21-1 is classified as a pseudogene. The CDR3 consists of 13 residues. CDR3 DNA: TGTGCCAGCAGCAAACCCCCTGGGGATGAGCAGTTCTTC. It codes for CASSKPPGDEQFF.

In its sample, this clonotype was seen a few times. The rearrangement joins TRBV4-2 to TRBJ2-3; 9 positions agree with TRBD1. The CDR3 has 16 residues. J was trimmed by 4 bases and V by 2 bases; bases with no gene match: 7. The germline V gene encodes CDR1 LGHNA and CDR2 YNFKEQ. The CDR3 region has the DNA TGTGCCAGCAGCCAATTAACAGGGGGCGCCTCAGATACGCAGTATTTT. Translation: CASSQLTGGASDTQYF.

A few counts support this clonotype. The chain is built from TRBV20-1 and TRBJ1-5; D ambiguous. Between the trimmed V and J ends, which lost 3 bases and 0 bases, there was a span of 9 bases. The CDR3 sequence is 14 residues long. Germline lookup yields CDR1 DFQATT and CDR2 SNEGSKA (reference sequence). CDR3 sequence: CSASDSYSNQPQHF. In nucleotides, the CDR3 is TGCAGTGCTAGTGATAGTTATAGCAATCAGCCCCAGCATTTT.

The CDR3 DNA is TGCGCCAGCAGCCTGGGACTAGGGGGGTCGGAAGGAGAGACCCAGTACTTC. Translated: CASSLGLGGSEGETQYF. The chain carries TRBV5-1 and TRBJ2-5; TRBD2 agrees at 8 bases. After removal of 4 bases from V and 4 bases from J, the junction contained 15 bases not matched to a gene. Germline V gene lookup returns CDR1 SGHRS and CDR2 YFSETQ. The CDR3 consists of 17 residues.

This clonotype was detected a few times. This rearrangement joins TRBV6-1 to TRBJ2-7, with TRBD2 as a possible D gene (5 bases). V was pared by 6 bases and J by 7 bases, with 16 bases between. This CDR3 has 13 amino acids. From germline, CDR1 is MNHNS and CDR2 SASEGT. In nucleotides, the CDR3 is TGTGCCAGCAGAGCAGACAACCCGGGGGAGCAGTACTTC. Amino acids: CASRADNPGEQYF.

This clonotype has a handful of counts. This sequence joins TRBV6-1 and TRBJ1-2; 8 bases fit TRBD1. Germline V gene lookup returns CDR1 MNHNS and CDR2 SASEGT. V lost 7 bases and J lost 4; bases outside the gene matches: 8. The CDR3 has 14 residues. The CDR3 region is CASTQGARLYGYTF. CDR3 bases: TGTGCCAGCACTCAGGGGGCGCGTCTCTATGGCTACACCTTC.

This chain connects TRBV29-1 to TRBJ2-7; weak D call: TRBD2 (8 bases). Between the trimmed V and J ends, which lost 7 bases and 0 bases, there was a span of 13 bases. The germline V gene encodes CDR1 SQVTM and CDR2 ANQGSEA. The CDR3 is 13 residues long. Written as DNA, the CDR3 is TGCAGCGCCGGGAGGGACAGCTCCTACGAGCAGTACTTC. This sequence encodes CSAGRDSSYEQYF.

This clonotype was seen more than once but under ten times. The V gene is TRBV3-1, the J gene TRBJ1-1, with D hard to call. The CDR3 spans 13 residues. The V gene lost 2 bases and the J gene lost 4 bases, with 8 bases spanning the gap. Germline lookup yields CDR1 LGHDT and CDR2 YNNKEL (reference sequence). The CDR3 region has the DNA TGTGCCAGCAGCCAATTGAGTAGCACTGAAGCTTTCTTT. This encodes CASSQLSSTEAFF.

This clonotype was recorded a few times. CDR3 residues: CASSQDFRGQETQYF. CDR3 bases: TGCGCCAGCAGCCAAGATTTCAGGGGGCAAGAGACCCAGTACTTC. This rearrangement joins TRBV4-3 to TRBJ2-5; 7 nucleotides line up with TRBD1. This CDR3 is 15 amino acids long. The J segment lost 2 bases and the V segment lost 0 bases, leaving 3 bases of the junction unmatched. Germline CDR1 is LGHNA and CDR2 is YSLEER.

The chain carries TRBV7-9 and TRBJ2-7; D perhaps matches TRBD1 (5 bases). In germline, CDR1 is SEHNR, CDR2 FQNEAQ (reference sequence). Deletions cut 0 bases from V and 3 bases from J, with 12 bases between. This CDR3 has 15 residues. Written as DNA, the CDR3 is TGTGCCAGCAGCTTAGCGGCAGGGTACTACTACGAGCAGTACTTC. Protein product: CASSLAAGYYYEQYF.

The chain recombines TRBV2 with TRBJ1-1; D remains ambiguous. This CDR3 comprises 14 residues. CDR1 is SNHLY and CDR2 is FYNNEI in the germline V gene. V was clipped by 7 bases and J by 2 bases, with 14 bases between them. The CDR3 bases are TGTGCCAGCAATAGAGTAGGAAGAAACACTGAAGCTTTCTTT. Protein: CASNRVGRNTEAFF.

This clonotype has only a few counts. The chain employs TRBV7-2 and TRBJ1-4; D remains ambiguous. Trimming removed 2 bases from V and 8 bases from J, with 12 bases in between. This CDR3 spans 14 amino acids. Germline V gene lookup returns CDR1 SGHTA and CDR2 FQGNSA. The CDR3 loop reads CASSLRHHGEKLFF. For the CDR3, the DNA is TGTGCCAGCAGCTTACGACATCACGGGGAAAAACTGTTTTTT.

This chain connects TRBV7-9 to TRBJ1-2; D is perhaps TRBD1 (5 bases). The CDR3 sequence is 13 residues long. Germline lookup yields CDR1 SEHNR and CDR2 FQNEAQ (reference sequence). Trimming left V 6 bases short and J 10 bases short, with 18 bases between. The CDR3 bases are TGTGCCAGCAGGAACCAGCCCCAAGGGGACTACACCTTC. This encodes CASRNQPQGDYTF.

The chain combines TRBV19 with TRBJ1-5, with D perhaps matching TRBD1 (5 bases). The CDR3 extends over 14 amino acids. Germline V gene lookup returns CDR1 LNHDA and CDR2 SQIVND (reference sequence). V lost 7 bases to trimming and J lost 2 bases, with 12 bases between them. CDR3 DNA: TGTGCCAGTACCGAGGGGACTGGCAATCAGCCCCAGCATTTT. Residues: CASTEGTGNQPQHF.

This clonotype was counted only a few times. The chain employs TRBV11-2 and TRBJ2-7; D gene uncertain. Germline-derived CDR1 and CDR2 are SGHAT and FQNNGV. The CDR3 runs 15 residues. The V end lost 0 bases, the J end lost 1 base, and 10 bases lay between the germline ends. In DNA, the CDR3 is TGTGCCAGCAGCTTAGAGTTCCTGGTGTCCTACGAGCAGTACTTC. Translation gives CASSLEFLVSYEQYF.

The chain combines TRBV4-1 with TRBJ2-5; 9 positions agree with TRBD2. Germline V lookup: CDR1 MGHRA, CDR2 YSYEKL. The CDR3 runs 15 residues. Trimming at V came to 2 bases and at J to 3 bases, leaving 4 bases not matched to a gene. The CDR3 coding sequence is TGCGCCAGCAGCCAATACGAGCGGGGGGAAGAGACCCAGTACTTC. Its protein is CASSQYERGEETQYF.

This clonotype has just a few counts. This CDR3 is CASRKQGAKNIQYF. CDR3 bases: TGTGCCAGCAGGAAACAGGGGGCCAAAAACATTCAGTACTTC. The V gene is TRBV7-2, the J gene TRBJ2-4; 7 nucleotides align to TRBD1. Germline lookup yields CDR1 SGHTA and CDR2 FQGNSA. This CDR3 is built from 14 residues. The J segment lost 1 base and the V segment lost 6 bases, leaving 3 bases of the junction unmatched.

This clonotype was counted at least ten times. The CDR3 is CASRGRGRWETQYF. CDR3 bases: TGTGCCAGCAGGGGAAGGGGGAGATGGGAGACCCAGTACTTC. The chain couples TRBV28 to TRBJ2-5; tentatively, D is TRBD1 (6 bases). Germline CDR1 reads MDHEN; CDR2 reads SYDVKM. This CDR3 region has 14 residues. Trimming took 6 bases from V and 5 from J, leaving 16 bases between them.

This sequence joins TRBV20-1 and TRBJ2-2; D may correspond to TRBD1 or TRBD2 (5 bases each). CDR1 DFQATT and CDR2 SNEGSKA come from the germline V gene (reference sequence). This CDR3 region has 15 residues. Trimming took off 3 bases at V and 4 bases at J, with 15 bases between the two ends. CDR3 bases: TGCAGTGCTAGGGCCCGGGGCGAACGCACCGGGGAGCTGTTTTTT. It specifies CSARARGERTGELFF.

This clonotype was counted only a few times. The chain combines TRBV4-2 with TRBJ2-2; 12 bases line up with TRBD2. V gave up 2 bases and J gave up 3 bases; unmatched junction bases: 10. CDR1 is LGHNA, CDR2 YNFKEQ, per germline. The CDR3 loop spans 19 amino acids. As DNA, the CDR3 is TGTGCCAGCAGCCAAAGTGTCCTAGCGGGGGGGGCTCACACCGGGGAGCTGTTTTTT. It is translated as CASSQSVLAGGAHTGELFF.

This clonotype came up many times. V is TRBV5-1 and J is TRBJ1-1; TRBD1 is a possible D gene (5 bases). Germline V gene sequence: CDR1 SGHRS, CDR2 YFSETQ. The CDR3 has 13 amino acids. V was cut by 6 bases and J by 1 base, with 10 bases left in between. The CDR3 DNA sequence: TGCGCCAGCACACTTGACAGGAACACTGAAGCTTTCTTT. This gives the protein CASTLDRNTEAFF.

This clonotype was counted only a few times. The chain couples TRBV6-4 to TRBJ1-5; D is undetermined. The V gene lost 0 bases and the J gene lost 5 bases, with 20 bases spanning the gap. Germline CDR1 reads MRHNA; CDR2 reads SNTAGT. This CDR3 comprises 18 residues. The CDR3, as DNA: TGTGCCAGCAGTGACTCCACATGCGGTAAGAGGGAGGATCAGCCCCAGCATTTT. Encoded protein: CASSDSTCGKREDQPQHF.

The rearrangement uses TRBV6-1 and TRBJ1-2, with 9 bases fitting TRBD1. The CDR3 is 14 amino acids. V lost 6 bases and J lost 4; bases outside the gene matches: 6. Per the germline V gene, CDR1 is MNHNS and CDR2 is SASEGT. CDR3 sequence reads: CASRRDRASYGYTF. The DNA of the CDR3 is TGTGCCAGCAGACGGGACAGGGCCAGCTATGGCTACACCTTC.

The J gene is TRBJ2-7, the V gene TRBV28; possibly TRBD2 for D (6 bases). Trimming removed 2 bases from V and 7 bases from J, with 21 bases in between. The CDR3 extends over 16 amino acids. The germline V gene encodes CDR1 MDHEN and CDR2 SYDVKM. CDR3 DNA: TGTGCCAGCAGTTTAGGGGGGAGACTAGGGTCGGGGGAGCAGTACGTC. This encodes CASSLGGRLGSGEQYV.

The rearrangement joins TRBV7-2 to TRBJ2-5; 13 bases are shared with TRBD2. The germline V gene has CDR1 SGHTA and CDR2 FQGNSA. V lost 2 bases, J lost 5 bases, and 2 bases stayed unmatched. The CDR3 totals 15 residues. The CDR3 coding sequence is TGTGCCAGCAGCTTATCACTAGCGGGGGGGGAGACCCAGTACTTC. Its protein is CASSLSLAGGETQYF. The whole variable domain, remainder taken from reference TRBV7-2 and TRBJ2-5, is GAGVSQSPSNKVTEKGKDVELRCDPISGHTALYWYRQSLGQGLEFLIYFQGNSAPDKSGLPSDRFSAERTGGSVSTLTIQRTQQEDSAVYLCASSLSLAGGETQYFGPGTRLLVL.

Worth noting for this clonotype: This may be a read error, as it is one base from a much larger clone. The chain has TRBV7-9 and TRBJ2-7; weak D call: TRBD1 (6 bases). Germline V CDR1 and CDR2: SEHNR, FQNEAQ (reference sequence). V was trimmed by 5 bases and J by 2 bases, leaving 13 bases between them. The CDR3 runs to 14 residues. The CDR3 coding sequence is TGTGCCAGCAGCCAGTGGACAGCTACCTACGAGCAGTACTTC. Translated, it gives CASSQWTATYEQYF.

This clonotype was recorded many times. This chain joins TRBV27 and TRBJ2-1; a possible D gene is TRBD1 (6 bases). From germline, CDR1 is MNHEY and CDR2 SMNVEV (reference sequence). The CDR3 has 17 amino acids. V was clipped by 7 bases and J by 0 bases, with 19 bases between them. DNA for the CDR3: TGTGCCAGCACGTTGACAGGCCTCTTTAGCTCCTACAATGAGCAGTTCTTC. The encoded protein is CASTLTGLFSSYNEQFF.

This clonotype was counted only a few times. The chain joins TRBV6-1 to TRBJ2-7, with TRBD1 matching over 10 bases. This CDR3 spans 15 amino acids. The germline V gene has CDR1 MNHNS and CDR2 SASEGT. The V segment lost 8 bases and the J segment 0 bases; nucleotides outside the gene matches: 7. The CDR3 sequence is CASRSGTGVSYEQYF. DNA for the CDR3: TGTGCCAGCCGCTCCGGGACAGGGGTCTCCTACGAGCAGTACTTC.

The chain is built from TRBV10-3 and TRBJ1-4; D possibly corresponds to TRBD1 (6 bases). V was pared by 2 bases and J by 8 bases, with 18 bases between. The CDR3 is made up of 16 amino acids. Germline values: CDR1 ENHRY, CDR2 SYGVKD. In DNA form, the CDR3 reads TGTGCCATCAGTGAGATGCTCTTTCGAGGGGGGGAAAAACTGTTTTTT. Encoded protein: CAISEMLFRGGEKLFF.